The 25 T cell receptor beta chains below come from one sample, sequenced in a study of shared clonotypes between healthy human individuals. Data came from immunoSEQ multiplex PCR; TCRdb stores just in-frame clones and leaves some out. This table holds about 640,000 clones, about two thirds found once. Input material: memory CD4+ T cells sorted from blood. Indicated subset: CD45RA-negative fraction. These receptors all stem from a woman in her twenties or thirties in good health.

The chain has TRBV5-1 and TRBJ2-7; D ambiguous. Germline loops: CDR1 SGHRS, CDR2 YFSETQ. The CDR3 sequence is 12 residues long. Trimming removed 5 bases from V and 0 bases from J, with 6 bases in between. The CDR3 loop is CASSTASYEQYF. The CDR3 bases are TGCGCCAGCAGTACAGCCTCCTACGAGCAGTACTTC.

The chain uses TRBV19 and TRBJ2-6, with TRBD1 as a possible D gene (5 bases). CDR1 LNHDA and CDR2 SQIVND come from the germline V gene (reference sequence). This CDR3 comprises 14 residues. Trimming cost V 6 bases and J 1 base, with 7 bases left between them. The CDR3: CASRDSSGANVLTF. The CDR3 DNA reads TGTGCCAGTAGAGACAGTTCTGGGGCCAACGTCCTGACTTTC.

About this clone itself: It may be a read error: a sequence one base away is much more abundant. V gene TRBV7-7 combines with J gene TRBJ2-3; no firm D call. Trimming removed 3 bases at V and 0 bases at J, with 4 bases between. The CDR3 contains 13 residues. Looked up from germline, CDR1 is SSHAT and CDR2 is FNYEAQ (reference sequence). The CDR3 DNA follows: TGTGCCAGCAGCTTTCTTAGCACAGATACGCAGTATTTT. Translation: CASSFLSTDTQYF.

The J gene is TRBJ2-7, the V gene TRBV11-2; possibly TRBD2 for D (5 bases). V lost 1 base, J lost 0 bases, and 10 bases lay in between. CDR1 and CDR2 (germline): SGHAT, FQNNGV. The CDR3 consists of 15 residues. CDR3 sequence (DNA): TGTGCCAGCAGCTTAGTACCGGGAAGCTCCTACGAGCAGTACTTC. Its protein is CASSLVPGSSYEQYF.

The chain carries TRBV6-1 and TRBJ2-7; TRBD2 matches 7 bases. The germline CDR1 and CDR2 sequences are MNHNS and SASEGT. V was clipped by 6 bases and J by 2 bases; unmatched bases: 10. CDR3 size: 15 residues. CDR3 coding DNA: TGTGCCAGCAGCCCGGGGGGAGTCAACCCCTACGAGCAGTACTTC. It yields the protein CASSPGGVNPYEQYF.

The rearrangement links TRBV23-1 to TRBJ2-3; the match to TRBD1 covers 7 bases. TRBV23-1 is an open reading frame, and its role is uncertain. CDR3 length equals 14 residues. J gave up 4 bases and V 8 bases, and 9 bases lay outside the gene matches. DNA for the CDR3: TGCGCCAGCTCGGGACAGCAAGAGGCAGATACGCAGTATTTT. This sequence encodes CASSGQQEADTQYF.

V is TRBV25-1 and J is TRBJ2-3; TRBD1 aligns across 8 bases. The germline V gene encodes CDR1 MGHDK and CDR2 SYGVNS. Germline trimming cut 1 base from V and 6 bases from J; bases unmatched to any gene: 9. The CDR3 runs to 16 residues. The CDR3 here is CASSESQSTGADTQYF. CDR3 sequence (DNA): TGTGCCAGCAGTGAATCCCAGTCGACAGGGGCGGATACGCAGTATTTT.

The gene calls are TRBV28 and TRBJ2-1; TRBD2 matches 7 bases. This CDR3 region has 16 residues. Germline V gene sequence: CDR1 MDHEN, CDR2 SYDVKM. V lost 5 bases and J lost 1; bases outside the gene matches: 8. CDR3 in amino acids: CASSRYSGPSYNEQFF. CDR3 bases: TGTGCCAGCAGTAGATATAGCGGGCCTTCCTACAATGAGCAGTTCTTC.

This clone was seen a few times. The chain uses TRBV14 and TRBJ2-7, with D maybe TRBD2 (6 bases). The CDR3 sequence is 13 residues long. V dropped 5 bases and J dropped 9 bases, with 17 bases sitting between them. Germline CDR1 reads SGHDN; CDR2 reads FVKESK. DNA of the CDR3: TGTGCCAGCAGCGTGACTAGTGGTCAGGTGCAGTACTTC. It yields the protein CASSVTSGQVQYF. The entire variable domain, with the rest obtained from reference TRBV14 and TRBJ2-7, is as follows: EAGVTQFPSHSVIEKGQTVTLRCDPISGHDNLYWYRRVMGKEIKFLLHFVKESKQDESGMPNNRFLAERTGGTYSTLKVQPAELEDSGVYFCASSVTSGQVQYFGPGTRLTVT.

V is TRBV29-1 and J is TRBJ2-7; the D call may be TRBD1 or TRBD2 (5 bases each). Deletions cut 3 bases from V and 7 bases from J, with 16 bases between. This CDR3 is built from 13 residues. CDR1 and CDR2 (germline): SQVTM, ANQGSEA. CDR3 nucleotides: TGCAGCGTTGAGGGGGTGTCGGGATTGGAGCAGTACTTC. Its protein is CSVEGVSGLEQYF.

The rearrangement links TRBV11-2 to TRBJ2-5; possible D gene TRBD2, 5 bases. This CDR3 region has 16 residues. V was cut by 2 bases and J by 3 bases, with 16 bases left in between. Germline V lookup: CDR1 SGHAT, CDR2 FQNNGV. This CDR3 reads CASSLIIGPGKETQYF. CDR3 nucleotide sequence: TGTGCCAGCAGCTTAATAATCGGGCCCGGGAAAGAGACCCAGTACTTC.

The chain recombines TRBV4-2 with TRBJ2-5; the match to TRBD2 covers 7 bases. This CDR3 has 16 amino acids. The V gene end was trimmed by 2 bases and the J gene end by 2 bases; junction bases not matched to a gene: 8. Germline loops: CDR1 LGHNA, CDR2 YNFKEQ. CDR3 protein: CASSQLVGGPQETQYF. CDR3 nucleotide sequence: TGTGCCAGCAGCCAATTGGTGGGAGGGCCACAAGAGACCCAGTACTTC.

The chain employs TRBV25-1 and TRBJ1-5; the D gene is possibly TRBD1 (5 bases). CDR1 is MGHDK and CDR2 is SYGVNS in the germline V gene. The CDR3 loop spans 16 amino acids. Trimming took 3 bases from V and 4 from J, leaving 16 bases between them. In DNA form, the CDR3 reads TGTGCCAGCAGTGAGTCGGGCCAGGGCGGGAATCAGCCCCAGCATTTT. The encoded protein is CASSESGQGGNQPQHF.

A remark on this clone: It may be a read error: a sequence one base away is much more abundant. Other DNA sequences in the same sample also yield this CDR3. The chain combines TRBV5-4 with TRBJ2-3; D call uncertain. The CDR3 is 12 residues long. Per germline, CDR1 SGHNT and CDR2 YYREEE (reference sequence). V was trimmed by 4 bases and J by 0 bases, leaving 3 bases between them. CDR3: CASSLSTDTQYF. The CDR3 bases are TGTGCCAGCAGCCTAAGCACAGATACGCAGTATTTT.

The chain has TRBV28 and TRBJ2-2; 13 nucleotides line up with TRBD2. Germline-derived CDR1 and CDR2 are MDHEN and SYDVKM. CDR3 length: 14 residues. The V gene end was trimmed by 6 bases and the J gene end by 9 bases; junction bases not matched to a gene: 4. The CDR3 region has the DNA TGTGCCAGCAGGGGGACTAGCGGGAAATGGGAGCTGTTTTTT. It encodes CASRGTSGKWELFF.

J is TRBJ2-1 and V is TRBV4-1; no definite D call. The CDR3 sequence is 13 residues long. Per germline, CDR1 MGHRA and CDR2 YSYEKL. Deletions cut 0 bases from V and 6 bases from J, with 6 bases between. CDR3 in amino acids: CASSQDYLNEQFF. Written as DNA, the CDR3 is TGCGCCAGCAGCCAAGATTACCTCAATGAGCAGTTCTTC.

The table lists this clone with a count of one. Other DNA sequences within the sample encode an identical CDR3. The genes are TRBV9 and TRBJ1-2; TRBD1 is a possible D gene (5 bases). Germline lookup yields CDR1 SGDLS and CDR2 YYNGEE. Trimming stripped 0 bases from V and 1 base from J, with 13 bases between. This CDR3 is 16 amino acids long. The CDR3 DNA follows: TGTGCCAGCAGCGTAGCTACGGGACGGGTTAACTATGGCTACACCTTC. The encoded protein is CASSVATGRVNYGYTF. Combining the CDR3 with reference TRBV9 and TRBJ1-2 gives the whole variable domain DSGVTQTPKHLITATGQRVTLRCSPRSGDLSVYWYQQSLDQGLQFLIQYYNGEERAKGNILERFSAQQFPDLHSELNLSSLELGDSALYFCASSVATGRVNYGYTFGSGTRLTVV.

The rearrangement links TRBV28 to TRBJ2-2; D is possibly TRBD1 (6 bases). V lost 5 bases and J lost 11, with 15 bases in between. The CDR3 is made up of 13 amino acids. Germline V gene lookup returns CDR1 MDHEN and CDR2 SYDVKM. CDR3 bases: TGTGCCAGCAGTACAAGGACAGTCTCCGAGCTGTTTTTT. Residues: CASSTRTVSELFF. The full variable domain, in which reference TRBV28 and TRBJ2-2 provide the parts outside the CDR3, is DVKVTQSSRYLVKRTGEKVFLECVQDMDHENMFWYRQDPGLGLRLIYFSYDVKMKEKGDIPEGYSVSREKKERFSLILESASTNQTSMYLCASSTRTVSELFFGEGSRLTVL.

This clone was counted a few times. The chain is built from TRBV7-3 and TRBJ2-5, with D possibly TRBD2 on 5 matching bases. Judging by the DNA end, TRBJ2-7 fits better; the J call may be wrong. Germline loops: CDR1 SGHTA, CDR2 FQGTGA. The CDR3 is 13 residues long. The CDR3 is CASRKPGTYEQYF. For the CDR3, the DNA is TGTGCCAGCAGGAAACCGGGGACCTACGAGCAGTACTTC.

The chain recombines TRBV2 with TRBJ2-7; D is ambiguous. Germline V CDR1 and CDR2: SNHLY, FYNNEI. The ends were cut back, 2 bases at V and 6 bases at J, with 5 bases in the middle. This CDR3 is 11 amino acids long. This CDR3 is CASSEFLEQYF. CDR3 nucleotide sequence: TGTGCCAGCAGTGAATTTCTCGAGCAGTACTTC.

This clone was detected only a few times. The J gene is TRBJ1-1, the V gene TRBV6-1; D is undetermined. Germline values: CDR1 MNHNS, CDR2 SASEGT. The CDR3 is 13 residues long. Trimming took off 7 bases at V and 4 bases at J, with 13 bases between the two ends. The CDR3 loop reads CASIYDLGTEAFF. The CDR3 DNA reads as TGTGCCAGCATATACGATCTGGGCACTGAAGCTTTCTTT.

V gene TRBV14 combines with J gene TRBJ2-2; 10 positions agree with TRBD2. Germline V gene lookup returns CDR1 SGHDN and CDR2 FVKESK. J lost 6 bases, V lost 4 bases, and 8 bases had no gene match. The CDR3 has 16 amino acids. The CDR3 loop reads CASSLTEREGPGELFF. For the CDR3, the DNA is TGTGCCAGCAGCCTAACCGAGCGGGAGGGTCCCGGGGAGCTGTTTTTT. The complete variable domain, with remaining parts taken from reference TRBV14 and TRBJ2-2, reads EAGVTQFPSHSVIEKGQTVTLRCDPISGHDNLYWYRRVMGKEIKFLLHFVKESKQDESGMPNNRFLAERTGGTYSTLKVQPAELEDSGVYFCASSLTEREGPGELFFGEGSRLTVL.

The CDR3 DNA follows: TGTGCCAGCTCACCACAAGCGGGCGGGAGGCAAGAGACCCAGTACTTC. Its protein is CASSPQAGGRQETQYF. The V call is TRBV18, the J call TRBJ2-5, with 8 bases aligning to TRBD2. This CDR3 comprises 16 residues. J gave up 2 bases and V 1 base, and 6 bases lay outside the gene matches. Per the germline V gene, CDR1 is KGHSH and CDR2 is LQKENI.

This clone was seen a few times. The gene calls are TRBV7-3 and TRBJ2-2; D is tentatively TRBD1 or TRBD2 (5 bases each). CDR1 is SGHTA and CDR2 is FQGTGA in the germline V gene. Trimming cost V 2 bases and J 3 bases, with 10 bases left between them. The CDR3 sequence is 15 residues long. CDR3 amino acids: CASSLAGRDTGELFF. The DNA of the CDR3 is TGTGCCAGCAGCTTAGCGGGCAGGGACACCGGGGAGCTGTTTTTT. Together with reference TRBV7-3 and TRBJ2-2, the CDR3 gives the full variable domain: GAGVSQTPSNKVTEKGKYVELRCDPISGHTALYWYRQSLGQGPEFLIYFQGTGAADDSGLPNDRFFAVRPEGSVSTLKIQRTERGDSAVYLCASSLAGRDTGELFFGEGSRLTVL.

The chain has TRBV30 and TRBJ1-5, with D perhaps TRBD1 (6 bases). Trimming cost V 0 bases and J 9 bases, with 24 bases left between them. This CDR3 spans 17 amino acids. Germline V gene sequence: CDR1 GTSNPN, CDR2 SVGIG (reference sequence). The CDR3 DNA reads TGTGCCTGGAGTGTATTAGGAGTAGGGGGTCCCTCTGGGCCCCAGCATTTT. Translating it yields CAWSVLGVGGPSGPQHF. Together with reference TRBV30 and TRBJ1-5, the CDR3 gives the full variable domain: SQTIHQWPATLVQPVGSPLSLECTVEGTSNPNLYWYRQAAGRGLQLLFYSVGIGQISSEVPQNLSASRPQDRQFILSSKKLLLSDSGFYLCAWSVLGVGGPSGPQHFGDGTRLSIL.